This TCR beta chain was observed in a study of T cell repertoires in aging, cancer and after chemotherapy. By share of the sample, this clonotype is large (0.1 to 1%). Amplification of TCR beta used genomic DNA extracted from peripheral blood. V shed 6 bases and J 0 bases; nucleotides not matched to a gene: 9. Looked up from germline, CDR1 is MNHEY and CDR2 is SVGEGT. This CDR3 contains 19 residues. Multiplex touch-down PCR with TRB-A/B primers amplified rearranged V-D-J TRB sequences. TCRdb used MiXCR to reprocess the multiplex PCR reads, holding one entry per CDR3 protein. The table has roughly 600 distinct CDR3 sequences, about 28% seen once.

The chain uses TRBV6-2 or TRBV6-3 and TRBJ2-6, with TRBD2 matching over 12 bases. This clonotype originated in a human donor with a solid tumor. Input material: blood. CDR3 region: CASSPQTSGGLSGANVLTF. CDR3 in DNA: TGTGCCAGCAGCCCCCAGACTAGCGGGGGACTCTCTGGGGCCAACGTCCTGACTTTC.